This is a list of T cell receptor beta chains from one sample in a study of blood T cell repertoires in COVID-19. The data were produced by immunoSEQ multiplex PCR, yet TCRdb's version contains in-frame clones alone and is incomplete. This sample has 220,000 or so clones; roughly 84% occur once, and the top ten carry about 7%. Sequences were obtained from PBMCs or T cells enriched from blood (not recorded which). All receptors come from a woman aged 40 to 50 who had recovered from COVID-19. The CDR3 runs from the conserved cysteine through the conserved F or W. A D gene is named only where the DNA matches it firmly. The size entry is marked missing in some rows and otherwise reads once, few, many or a size class.

>TRBV5-1|TRBD2|few|TRBJ2-7
CASSAGLAGGSEQYF
TGCGCCAGCAGCGCAGGACTAGCGGGAGGGTCCGAGCAGTACTTC
>TRBV28|NA|NA|TRBJ2-7
CASSLHGRRNEQYF
TGTGCCAGCAGTTTACACGGGAGAAGGAACGAGCAGTACTTC
>TRBV18|TRBD1|few|TRBJ1-4
CASSPDSAGGSEKLFF
TGTGCCAGCTCACCGGATTCGGCAGGGGGTTCTGAAAAACTGTTTTTT
>TRBV24-1|NA|NA|TRBJ2-2
CATSLTQHTGELFF
TGTGCCACCAGTCTGACACAGCACACCGGGGAGCTGTTTTTT
>TRBV7-9|NA|NA|TRBJ1-5
CASSSTASNQPQHF
TGTGCCAGCAGCTCGACAGCTAGCAATCAGCCCCAGCATTTT
>TRBV14|NA|NA|TRBJ1-6
CASSQDNGDSPLHF
TGTGCCAGCAGCCAAGATAATGGAGATTCACCCCTCCACTTT
>TRBV5-1|TRBD1|NA|TRBJ2-1
CASSGQGYNEQFF
TGCGCCAGCAGTGGACAGGGATACAATGAGCAGTTCTTC
>TRBV19|TRBD1|few|TRBJ1-2
CASSSQGLVNYGYTF
TGTGCCAGTAGTTCACAGGGGTTAGTTAACTATGGCTACACCTTC
>TRBV5-6|NA|NA|TRBJ2-7
CANRVGAYEQYF
TGTGCTAACAGGGTTGGGGCCTACGAGCAGTACTTC
>TRBV5-1|TRBD1|NA|TRBJ1-6
CASSFDGQGQGSPLHF
TGCGCCAGCAGCTTCGACGGACAGGGGCAAGGGTCACCCCTCCACTTT
>TRBV5-6|NA|NA|TRBJ1-6
CASSSPTEFYNSPLHF
TGTGCCAGCAGCTCCCCGACTGAATTTTATAATTCACCCCTCCACTTT
>TRBV7-9|TRBD1|NA|TRBJ2-7
CASSSSPGQGLVF
TGTGCCAGCAGCTCTTCCCCGGGACAGGGTCTTGTCTTC
>TRBV7-2|TRBD2|NA|TRBJ2-2
CASSLGLARTGELFF
TGTGCCAGCAGCTTAGGACTAGCGAGGACCGGGGAGCTGTTTTTT
>TRBV5-4|TRBD1|NA|TRBJ2-1
CASSLGGTGFWEQFF
TGTGCCAGCAGCTTGGGGGGGACAGGGTTTTGGGAGCAGTTCTTC
>TRBV3-1/TRBV3-2|TRBD1|NA|TRBJ2-5
CASSHHNLGQGQETQYF
TGTGCCAGCAGCCACCACAATCTGGGACAGGGCCAAGAGACCCAGTACTTC
>TRBV19|TRBD1|NA|TRBJ1-6
CASSMGTGSSSYNSPLHF
TGTGCCAGTAGTATGGGGACAGGTTCGAGCTCCTATAATTCACCCCTCCACTTT
>TRBV28|TRBD2|NA|TRBJ2-1
CASSNNIGTSGRAVTDEQFF
TGTGCCAGCAGCAACAATATCGGGACTAGCGGGAGGGCCGTAACCGATGAGCAGTTCTTC
>TRBV18|TRBD1|NA|TRBJ1-5
CASSSTGGNQPQHF
TGTGCCAGCTCATCGACAGGGGGTAATCAGCCCCAGCATTTT
>TRBV4-1|TRBD1|NA|TRBJ1-2
CASSQPWTGDGYTF
TGCGCCAGCAGCCAGCCCTGGACAGGGGACGGCTACACCTTC
>TRBV29-1|TRBD1|NA|TRBJ2-1
CSVQITGTGDDKQFF
TGCAGCGTTCAAATTACCGGGACAGGGGACGACAAGCAGTTCTTC
>TRBV9|NA|NA|TRBJ2-5
CASSGEETQYF
TGTGCCAGCAGCGGAGAGGAGACCCAGTACTTC
>TRBV19|TRBD1|NA|TRBJ1-2
CASTLDRGGDYGYTF
TGTGCCAGTACCCTGGACAGGGGAGGCGACTATGGCTACACCTTC
>TRBV7-8|NA|NA|TRBJ2-7
CASSLAPAVSSYEQYF
TGTGCCAGCAGCTTAGCACCAGCGGTAAGCTCCTACGAGCAGTACTTC
>TRBV7-2|TRBD1|NA|TRBJ1-2
CASRPGTGNYGYTF
TGTGCCAGCAGGCCCGGGACAGGGAACTATGGCTACACCTTC
>TRBV4-1|NA|NA|TRBJ1-2
CASSQAAGNYGYTF
TGCGCCAGCAGCCAAGCCGCCGGTAACTATGGCTACACCTTC
>TRBV21-1|NA|NA|TRBJ1-2
CASSKDRGRGSGYTF
TGTGCCAGCAGCAAAGACAGGGGAAGAGGTAGTGGCTACACCTTC
>TRBV9|TRBD2|NA|TRBJ2-1
CASSALGTSGRAGNEQFF
TGTGCCAGCAGCGCCCTCGGGACTAGCGGGAGGGCCGGGAATGAGCAGTTCTTC
>TRBV6-1|NA|NA|TRBJ2-6
CASSEGRLITGANVLTF
TGTGCCAGCAGTGAGGGCAGGTTGATTACTGGGGCCAACGTCCTGACTTTC
>TRBV6-5|NA|NA|TRBJ2-5
CASTPLRTSRETQYF
TGTGCCAGCACCCCCTTACGTACTAGTCGAGAGACCCAGTACTTC
>TRBV27|TRBD1|NA|TRBJ1-2
CASRFTGAQYGYTF
TGTGCCAGCAGATTTACAGGGGCCCAATATGGCTACACCTTC
>TRBV4-3|TRBD2|NA|TRBJ2-3
CASSRLAGGDTQYF
TGCGCCAGCAGCCGACTAGCGGGAGGAGATACGCAGTATTTT
>TRBV5-1|NA|few|TRBJ2-1
CASSLKRGLEQFF
TGCGCCAGCAGCTTGAAACGGGGTTTAGAGCAGTTCTTC
>TRBV18|TRBD1|NA|TRBJ1-6
CASSPQGVYSPLHF
TGTGCCAGCTCACCGCAGGGGGTTTATTCACCCCTCCACTTT
>TRBV7-9|NA|NA|TRBJ2-2
CASSLSGAFELFF
TGTGCCAGCAGCTTAAGCGGCGCGTTTGAGCTGTTTTTT
>TRBV6-2/TRBV6-3|TRBD2|NA|TRBJ2-7
CASSYASGTYEQYF
TGTGCCAGCAGTTACGCCAGCGGGACCTACGAGCAGTACTTC
>TRBV27|NA|few|TRBJ1-5
CASSFYNQPQHF
TGTGCCAGCAGTTTTTACAATCAGCCCCAGCATTTT
>TRBV11-2|NA|NA|TRBJ1-2
CASSLVPGWNYGYTF
TGTGCCAGCAGCTTAGTCCCAGGGTGGAACTATGGCTACACCTTC
>TRBV5-1|NA|NA|TRBJ2-1
CASSLDGRKRDEQFF
TGCGCCAGCAGCTTGGACGGGAGAAAAAGGGATGAGCAGTTCTTC
>TRBV24-1|NA|NA|TRBJ2-3
CATSDSGGTSTDTQYF
TGTGCCACCAGTGATTCCGGCGGGACTAGCACAGATACGCAGTATTTT
>TRBV10-3|NA|NA|TRBJ2-1
CAISESNARISSYNEQFF
TGTGCCATCAGTGAGTCGAACGCCAGAATCAGCTCCTACAATGAGCAGTTCTTC
>TRBV9|TRBD1|NA|TRBJ1-1
CASSVGGQMNTEAFF
TGTGCCAGCAGCGTAGGGGGACAGATGAACACTGAAGCTTTCTTT
>TRBV11-3|NA|few|TRBJ2-1
CASSPGGHYNEQFF
TGTGCCAGCAGCCCGGGGGGACACTACAATGAGCAGTTCTTC
>TRBV7-8|TRBD1|NA|TRBJ2-7
CASSLTGASYEQYF
TGTGCCAGCAGCTTAACAGGGGCCTCCTACGAGCAGTACTTC
>TRBV7-2|NA|NA|TRBJ2-2
CASSLYGGSTGELFF
TGTGCCAGCAGCTTATACGGCGGGTCCACCGGGGAGCTGTTTTTT
>TRBV5-1|NA|NA|TRBJ2-1
CASSLLGVNEQFF
TGCGCCAGCAGCTTGCTCGGAGTCAATGAGCAGTTCTTC
>TRBV18|TRBD2|NA|TRBJ2-1
CASSPELAGLNNERFF
TGTGCCAGCTCACCAGAACTAGCGGGACTAAACAATGAGCGGTTCTTC
>TRBV6-6|NA|NA|TRBJ1-1
CASSYAGPAFF
TGTGCCAGCAGTTATGCAGGGCCCGCTTTCTTT
>TRBV7-8|NA|NA|TRBJ1-2
CASSVQGTGGYGYTF
TGTGCCAGCAGCGTACAGGGAACCGGTGGCTATGGCTACACCTTC
>TRBV19|TRBD2|NA|TRBJ2-7
CASSSTLRGGYEQYF
TGTGCCAGTAGTTCCACGCTCCGGGGGGGCTACGAGCAGTACTTC
>TRBV7-9|TRBD1|NA|TRBJ1-2
CASSPGQGEGGYTF
TGTGCCAGCAGCCCCGGACAGGGAGAGGGTGGCTACACCTTC
>TRBV4-1|TRBD2|NA|TRBJ2-7
CASSQPGTSGYEQYF
TGCGCCAGCAGCCAACCCGGGACTAGCGGCTACGAGCAGTACTTC
>TRBV5-4|TRBD1|NA|TRBJ2-7
CASSSPGQVLNEQYF
TGTGCCAGCAGCTCCCCGGGACAGGTCCTCAACGAGCAGTACTTC
>TRBV10-1|TRBD2|NA|TRBJ2-3
CASSETSAHDTQYF
TGCGCCAGCAGTGAGACTAGCGCCCATGATACGCAGTATTTT
>TRBV6-5|TRBD1|NA|TRBJ1-3
CASSPPETGGNTIYF
TGTGCCAGCAGTCCCCCAGAGACAGGGGGAAACACCATATATTTT
>TRBV7-9|NA|NA|TRBJ2-5
CASSLKGWGEETQYF
TGTGCCAGCAGCTTAAAGGGGTGGGGGGAAGAGACCCAGTACTTC